These 6 T cell receptor beta chains originate from one sample sequenced in a study of cytomegalovirus exposure and HLA in healthy donors. With 60 Vbeta and 13 Jbeta primers, the PCR was carried out. Sequenced by immunoSEQ multiplex PCR; TCRdb stores in-frame clones only, minus some. This sample has 130,000 to 150,000 clones; roughly four fifths occur once, and the top ten carry approximately 15%. The specimen was PBMCs. Source of these receptors: a human donor in good health.

This clone was seen once. V gene TRBV19 combines with J gene TRBJ1-1; D uncertain. The V and J ends lost 3 bases and 3 bases respectively, with 8 bases between them. Per the germline V gene, CDR1 is LNHDA and CDR2 is SQIVND (reference sequence). The CDR3 is made up of 13 amino acids. Here the CDR3 reads CASSIRGHTEAFF. As DNA, the CDR3 is TGTGCCAGTAGTATCCGGGGTCACACTGAAGCTTTCTTT.

The chain links TRBV7-9 to TRBJ2-5, with 7 bases matching TRBD1. Germline V gives CDR1 SEHNR, CDR2 FQNEAQ (reference sequence). Trimming took 1 base from V and 2 from J; bases not matched to a gene: 10. CDR3 length: 17 amino acids. CDR3 DNA sequence: TGTGCCAGCAGCTTAGGCTCGCGACGGGACAGACAAGAGACCCAGTACTTC. It codes for CASSLGSRRDRQETQYF.

The chain couples TRBV28 to TRBJ2-7, with 10 bases lining up with TRBD1. The CDR3 totals 16 residues. V dropped 5 bases and J dropped 9; count of bases not matched to a gene: 16. Germline V gene lookup returns CDR1 MDHEN and CDR2 SYDVKM. Written as DNA, the CDR3 is TGTGCCAGCAGTCCGTCGACAGGGGGCGCGATTAGGCCGCAGTACTTC. Encoded protein: CASSPSTGGAIRPQYF.

The chain joins TRBV6-5 to TRBJ2-7, with D maybe TRBD1 (5 bases). The CDR3 has 14 residues. Germline V gene lookup returns CDR1 MNHEY and CDR2 SVGAGI. Trimming took off 7 bases at V and 7 bases at J, with 20 bases between the two ends. The CDR3 DNA reads TGTGCCAGCAACCGAAGGGGAAGGGATGAAGAGCAGTACTTC. Encoded protein: CASNRRGRDEEQYF.

This clone came up a few times. The chain couples TRBV27 to TRBJ2-7; a possible D gene is TRBD2 (5 bases). Trimming cost V 5 bases and J 0 bases, with 11 bases left between them. Looked up from germline, CDR1 is MNHEY and CDR2 is SMNVEV (reference sequence). The CDR3 length is 14 residues. The CDR3 loop reads CASSLRGFSYEQYF. The DNA of the CDR3 is TGTGCCAGCAGTCTCAGAGGGTTCTCCTACGAGCAGTACTTC.

The V and J genes are TRBV2 and TRBJ2-3; maybe TRBD2 (6 bases). CDR3 length equals 12 residues. Trimming took 8 bases from V and 4 from J, leaving 10 bases between them. The germline V gene encodes CDR1 SNHLY and CDR2 FYNNEI. CDR3 protein: CASRRLADTQYF. CDR3 coding DNA: TGTGCCAGCCGTCGACTAGCAGATACGCAGTATTTT.